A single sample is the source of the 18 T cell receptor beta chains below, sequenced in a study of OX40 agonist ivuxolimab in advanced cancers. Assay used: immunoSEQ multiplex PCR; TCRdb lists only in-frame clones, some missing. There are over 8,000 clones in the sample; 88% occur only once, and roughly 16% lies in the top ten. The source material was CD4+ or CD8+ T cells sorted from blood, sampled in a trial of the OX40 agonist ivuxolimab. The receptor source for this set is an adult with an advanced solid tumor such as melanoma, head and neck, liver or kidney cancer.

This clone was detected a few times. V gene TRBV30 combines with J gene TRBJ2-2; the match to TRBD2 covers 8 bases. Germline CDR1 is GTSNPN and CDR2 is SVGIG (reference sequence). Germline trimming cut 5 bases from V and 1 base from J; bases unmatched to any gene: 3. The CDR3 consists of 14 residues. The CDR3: CAWDSGMNTGELFF. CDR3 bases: TGTGCCTGGGATAGCGGGATGAACACCGGGGAGCTGTTTTTT.

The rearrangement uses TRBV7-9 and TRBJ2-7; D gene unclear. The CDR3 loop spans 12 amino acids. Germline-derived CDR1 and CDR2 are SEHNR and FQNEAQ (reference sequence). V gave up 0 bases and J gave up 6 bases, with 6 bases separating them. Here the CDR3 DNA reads TGTGCCAGCAGCTTAGCGAGCCCCGAGCAGTACTTC. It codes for CASSLASPEQYF.

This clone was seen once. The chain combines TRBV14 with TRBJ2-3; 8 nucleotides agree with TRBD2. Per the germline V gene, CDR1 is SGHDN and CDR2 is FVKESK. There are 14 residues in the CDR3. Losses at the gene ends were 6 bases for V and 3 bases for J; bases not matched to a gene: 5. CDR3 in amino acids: CASSRREGTDTQYF. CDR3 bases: TGTGCCAGCAGTCGCCGGGAGGGGACAGATACGCAGTATTTT.

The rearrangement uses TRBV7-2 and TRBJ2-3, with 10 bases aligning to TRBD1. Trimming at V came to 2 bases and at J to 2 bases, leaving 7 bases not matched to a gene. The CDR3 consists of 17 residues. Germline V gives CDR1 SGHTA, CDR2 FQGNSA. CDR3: CASSLTLDRGVTDTQYF. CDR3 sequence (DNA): TGTGCCAGCAGCTTAACCTTGGACAGGGGGGTCACAGATACGCAGTATTTT.

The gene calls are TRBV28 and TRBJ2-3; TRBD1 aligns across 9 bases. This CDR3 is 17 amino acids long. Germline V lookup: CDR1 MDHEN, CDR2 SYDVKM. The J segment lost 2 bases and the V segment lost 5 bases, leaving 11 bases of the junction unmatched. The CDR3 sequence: CASSHRRTGALTDTQYF. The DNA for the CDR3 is TGTGCCAGCAGTCATCGTCGGACAGGGGCACTCACAGATACGCAGTATTTT.

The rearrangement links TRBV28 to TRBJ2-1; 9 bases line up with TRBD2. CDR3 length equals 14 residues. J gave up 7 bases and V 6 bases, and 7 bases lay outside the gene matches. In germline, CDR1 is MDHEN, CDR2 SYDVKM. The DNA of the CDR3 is TGTGCCAGCAGCCTGGGACTAGCTGTGAATGAGCAGTTCTTC. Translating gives CASSLGLAVNEQFF.

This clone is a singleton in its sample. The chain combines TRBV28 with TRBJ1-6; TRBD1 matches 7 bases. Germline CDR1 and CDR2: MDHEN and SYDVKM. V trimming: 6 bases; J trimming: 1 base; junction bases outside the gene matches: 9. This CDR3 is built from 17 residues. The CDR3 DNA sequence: TGTGCCAGCAGGCATCGACAGGGAGGGTCCTATAATTCACCCCTCCACTTT. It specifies CASRHRQGGSYNSPLHF.

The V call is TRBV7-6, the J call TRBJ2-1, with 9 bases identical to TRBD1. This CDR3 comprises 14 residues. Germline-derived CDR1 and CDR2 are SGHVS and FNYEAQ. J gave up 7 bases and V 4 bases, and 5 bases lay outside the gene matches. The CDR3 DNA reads TGTGCCAGCAGCTCTGGACAGGGGAAGAATGAGCAGTTCTTC. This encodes CASSSGQGKNEQFF. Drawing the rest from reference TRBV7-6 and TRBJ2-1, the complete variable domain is GAGVSQSPRYKVTKRGQDVALRCDPISGHVSLYWYRQALGQGPEFLTYFNYEAQQDKSGLPNDRFSAERPEGSISTLTIQRTEQRDSAMYRCASSSGQGKNEQFFGPGTRLTVL.

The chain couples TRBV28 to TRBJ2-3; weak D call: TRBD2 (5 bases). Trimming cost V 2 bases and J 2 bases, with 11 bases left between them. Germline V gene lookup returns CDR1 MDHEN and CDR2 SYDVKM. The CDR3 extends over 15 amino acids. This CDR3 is CASSLEGGFTDTQYF. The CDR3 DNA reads TGTGCCAGCAGTTTAGAGGGCGGGTTCACAGATACGCAGTATTTT.

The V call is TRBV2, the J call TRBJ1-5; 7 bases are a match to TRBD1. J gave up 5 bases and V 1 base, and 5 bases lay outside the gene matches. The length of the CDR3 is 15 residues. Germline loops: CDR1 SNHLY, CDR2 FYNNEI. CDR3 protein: CASSEGQGIDQPQHF. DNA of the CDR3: TGTGCCAGCAGTGAAGGACAGGGCATCGATCAGCCCCAGCATTTT.

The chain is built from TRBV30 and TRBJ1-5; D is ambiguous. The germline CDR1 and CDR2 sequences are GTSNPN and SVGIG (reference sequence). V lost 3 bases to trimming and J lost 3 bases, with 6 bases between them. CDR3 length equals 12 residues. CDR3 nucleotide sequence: TGTGCCTGGAGCCGTTACAATCAGCCCCAGCATTTT. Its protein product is CAWSRYNQPQHF. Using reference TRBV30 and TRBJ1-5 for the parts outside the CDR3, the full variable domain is SQTIHQWPATLVQPVGSPLSLECTVEGTSNPNLYWYRQAAGRGLQLLFYSVGIGQISSEVPQNLSASRPQDRQFILSSKKLLLSDSGFYLCAWSRYNQPQHFGDGTRLSIL.

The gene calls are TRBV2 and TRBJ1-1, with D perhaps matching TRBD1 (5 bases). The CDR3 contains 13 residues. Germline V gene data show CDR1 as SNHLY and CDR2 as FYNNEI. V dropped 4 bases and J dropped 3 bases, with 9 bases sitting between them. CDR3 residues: CASSVGRDTEAFF. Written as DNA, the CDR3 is TGTGCCAGCAGTGTAGGCAGGGACACTGAAGCTTTCTTT.

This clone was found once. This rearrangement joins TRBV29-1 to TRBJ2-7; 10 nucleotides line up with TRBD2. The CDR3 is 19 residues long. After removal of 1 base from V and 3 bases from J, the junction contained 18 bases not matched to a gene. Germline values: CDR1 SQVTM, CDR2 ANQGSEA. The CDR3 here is CSVEGWTKRGGSSLYEQYF. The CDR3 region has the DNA TGCAGCGTTGAAGGGTGGACTAAGCGGGGGGGCTCAAGCCTCTACGAGCAGTACTTC.

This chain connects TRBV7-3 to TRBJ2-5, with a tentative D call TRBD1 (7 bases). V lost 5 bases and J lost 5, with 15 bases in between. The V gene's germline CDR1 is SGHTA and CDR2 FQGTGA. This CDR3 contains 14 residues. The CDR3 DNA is TGTGCCAGCAGCCGTTTTCAGGGGGGCGAGACCCAGTACTTC. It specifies CASSRFQGGETQYF.

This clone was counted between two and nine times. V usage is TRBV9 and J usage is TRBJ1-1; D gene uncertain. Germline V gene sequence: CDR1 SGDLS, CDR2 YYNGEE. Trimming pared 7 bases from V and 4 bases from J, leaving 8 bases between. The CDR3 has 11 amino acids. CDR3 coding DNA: TGTGCCAGCGGGAGTGGCACTGAAGCTTTCTTT. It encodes CASGSGTEAFF.

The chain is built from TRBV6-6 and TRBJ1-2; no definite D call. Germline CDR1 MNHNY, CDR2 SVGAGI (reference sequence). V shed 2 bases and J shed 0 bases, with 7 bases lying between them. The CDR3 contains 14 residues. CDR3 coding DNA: TGTGCCAGCAGTTACCCGGGGTCTAACTATGGCTACACCTTC. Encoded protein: CASSYPGSNYGYTF.

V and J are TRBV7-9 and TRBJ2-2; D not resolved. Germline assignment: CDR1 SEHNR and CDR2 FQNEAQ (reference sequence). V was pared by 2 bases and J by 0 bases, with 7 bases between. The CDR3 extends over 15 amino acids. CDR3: CASSLTAPNTGELFF. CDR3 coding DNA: TGTGCCAGCAGCTTAACAGCCCCGAACACCGGGGAGCTGTTTTTT.

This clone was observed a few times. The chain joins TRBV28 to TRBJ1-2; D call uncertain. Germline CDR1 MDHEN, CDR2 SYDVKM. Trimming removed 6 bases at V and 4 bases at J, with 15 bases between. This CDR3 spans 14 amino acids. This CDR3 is CASRANGEGYGYTF. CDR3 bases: TGTGCCAGCAGGGCGAACGGGGAAGGCTATGGCTACACCTTC.